What follows describes a single T cell receptor (beta chain). The antigen remains undetermined. Extraction of RNA preceded its reverse transcription into cDNA, which served as the sequencing template. Here immunoSEQ multiplex PCR was the method, and the copy in TCRdb shows in-frame clones only, minus some. The sample records around 150,000 clones, around 55% being singletons. Sorting of PBMCs yielded the CD4+ and CD8+ T cells. CDR3 length equals 14 residues. Trimming stripped 3 bases from V and 6 bases from J, with 11 bases between. CDR1 LNHDA and CDR2 SQIVND come from the germline V gene (reference sequence). The sample originates from a study of CD8+ T cells in alopecia areata. Study findings and constraints: Unlike in mice, where it was clearer, TCR sharing across patients was less clear, possibly HLA-related. Lesional scalp exceeded normal scalp in clonality, especially in alopecia totalis/universalis. Sequencing of scalp samples also captures resident alphabeta T cells of normal skin.

The sequenced sample was CD4+ T cells sorted from blood. The TCR sequence derives from a human donor in good health. J is TRBJ2-2 and V is TRBV19; D possibly corresponds to TRBD1 (6 bases). The CDR3 DNA reads as TGTGCCAGTAGTATGGTTGGGACATCCGGGGAGCTGTTTTTT. It specifies CASSMVGTSGELFF.